This TCR beta chain was profiled in a study of T-cell reconstitution after alpha-beta-depleted transplantation in children. This clonotype was seen a few times. The antigen is unknown. The length of the CDR3 is 13 residues. CDR1 is SGHTA and CDR2 is FQGNSA in the germline V gene. After removal of 6 bases from V and 5 bases from J, the junction contained 5 bases not matched to a gene. Study-wide points: The study reportedly traced alpha-beta T cells about two months after transplant to several hundred expanded graft clones.

The authors prepared the TCRbeta library with unique molecular identifiers. TCRdb processed the PCR reads anew with MiXCR; each CDR3 protein has one entry. The sample has 200,000 to 250,000 distinct CDR3 sequences; roughly 7% are singletons. The chain carries TRBV7-2 and TRBJ2-5, with 8 bases fitting TRBD1. The sample here was PBMCs, taken before TCRalphabeta/CD19-depleted stem cell transplant. The origin of this receptor is a boy between 2 and 10 years old with acute lymphoblastic leukemia, due to receive a stem cell transplant. CDR3 in amino acids: CASSPGGWETQYF. Here the CDR3 DNA reads TGTGCCAGCAGTCCAGGGGGCTGGGAGACCCAGTACTTC.